These 28 T cell receptor beta chains share one sample of origin, sequenced in a study of T cell repertoires in cytomegalovirus infection. MiXCR, applied by TCRdb to the reads, yields one record per CDR3 protein. The sample lists 200,000 or so distinct CDR3 sequences, roughly 27% occurring once. Sequencing used PBMCs. The receptors originated from a human donor in good health (CMV status not recorded). Some clones in this sample may be carry-over from other donors' samples.

This sequence joins TRBV19 and TRBJ1-5; 8 positions agree with TRBD1. V shed 8 bases, J shed 0 bases, and the junction held 12 bases outside the gene matches. Germline V CDR1 and CDR2: LNHDA, SQIVND (reference sequence). This CDR3 comprises 17 residues. The CDR3 coding sequence is TGTGCCAGTCACCCAGGGCGGGACAGGTATAGCAATCAGCCCCAGCATTTT. This gives the protein CASHPGRDRYSNQPQHF.

This clonotype was observed a handful of times. The V and J genes are TRBV6-5 and TRBJ1-2, with 7 positions matching TRBD1. Germline loops: CDR1 MNHEY, CDR2 SVGAGI. CDR3 length: 15 residues. J was trimmed by 8 bases and V by 1 base; bases with no gene match: 10. CDR3 sequence (DNA): TGTGCCAGCAGTTACTTGGAGACAGGGTTGGAAGGCTACACCTTC. Amino acids: CASSYLETGLEGYTF.

This clonotype is a singleton in its sample. CDR3 region: CSVVDQETQYF. CDR3 nucleotide sequence: TGCAGCGTTGTTGATCAAGAGACCCAGTACTTC. The genes are TRBV29-1 and TRBJ2-5; D unclear. The CDR3 loop spans 11 amino acids. Germline V lookup: CDR1 SQVTM, CDR2 ANQGSEA. V lost 4 bases and J 2 bases, leaving 5 bases between the germline ends.

This chain uses TRBV15 with TRBJ1-1; no clear D gene. The CDR3 runs 11 residues. Looked up from germline, CDR1 is LNHNV and CDR2 is YYDKDF (reference sequence). V lost 4 bases and J 7 bases, leaving 7 bases between the germline ends. The CDR3 here is CATSTGGEAFF. CDR3 DNA: TGTGCCACCAGCACCGGAGGTGAAGCTTTCTTT.

The rearrangement uses TRBV7-9 and TRBJ2-1, with a tentative D call TRBD1 (5 bases). The V gene's germline CDR1 is SEHNR and CDR2 FQNEAQ (reference sequence). With 3 bases removed from V and 2 bases from J, the gap between germline ends came to 11 bases. The CDR3 length is 15 residues. CDR3 loop: CASSLDDRPYNEQFF. In DNA form, the CDR3 reads TGTGCCAGCAGCTTGGACGACAGACCCTACAATGAGCAGTTCTTC.

This clonotype came up many times. V usage is TRBV7-2 and J usage is TRBJ1-4, with D possibly TRBD1 on 6 matching bases. The V gene lost 4 bases and the J gene lost 0 bases, with 18 bases spanning the gap. CDR1 SGHTA and CDR2 FQGNSA come from the germline V gene. The CDR3 is 18 residues long. CDR3 bases: TGTGCCAGCAGCTCAACGGGGGCCCGATCCGCAACTAATGAAAAACTGTTTTTT. As protein: CASSSTGARSATNEKLFF.

V gene TRBV29-1 combines with J gene TRBJ2-7, with unresolved D. The CDR3 has 13 amino acids. Germline V lookup: CDR1 SQVTM, CDR2 ANQGSEA. Trimming pared 4 bases from V and 3 bases from J, leaving 13 bases between. CDR3 sequence: CSVGGRSFYEQYF. In DNA form, the CDR3 reads TGCAGCGTTGGTGGCAGGTCTTTCTACGAGCAGTACTTC.

This clonotype was observed many times. The rearrangement links TRBV18 to TRBJ1-2; D is unresolved. Germline V gene sequence: CDR1 KGHSH, CDR2 LQKENI. Trimming left V 0 bases short and J 9 bases short, with 14 bases between. CDR3 length: 14 amino acids. CDR3 protein: CASSPPDRTMSYTF. CDR3 DNA: TGTGCCAGCTCACCACCGGACCGCACTATGAGCTACACCTTC.

This clonotype was seen repeatedly, ten times or more. The genes are TRBV7-9 and TRBJ2-1, with a weak D call TRBD1 (5 bases). The V end was cut by 2 bases, the J end by 2 bases, with 10 bases between. From germline, CDR1 is SEHNR and CDR2 FQNEAQ (reference sequence). This CDR3 has 15 amino acids. The CDR3 here is CASSLIQGTYNEQFF. CDR3 nucleotide sequence: TGTGCCAGCAGCTTAATCCAGGGTACCTACAATGAGCAGTTCTTC.

This clonotype was seen repeatedly, ten times or more. The V gene is TRBV7-2, the J gene TRBJ2-7; TRBD1 might be the D (6 bases). CDR1 and CDR2 (germline): SGHTA, FQGNSA. CDR3 length: 13 amino acids. The V and J ends lost 5 bases and 4 bases respectively, with 12 bases between them. The CDR3 here is CASSPSTGYEQYF. The CDR3 nucleotides are TGTGCCAGCAGCCCGTCAACAGGGTACGAGCAGTACTTC.

This clonotype showed up just a few times. This rearrangement joins TRBV7-2 to TRBJ1-5, with D uncertain. The CDR3 has 12 residues. Trimming cost V 4 bases and J 4 bases, with 5 bases left between them. CDR1 SGHTA and CDR2 FQGNSA come from the germline V gene. DNA of the CDR3: TGTGCCAGCAGCTCATTTAATCAGCCCCAGCATTTT. Protein product: CASSSFNQPQHF.

In this sample, this clonotype turned up a few times. The chain joins TRBV7-9 to TRBJ2-3; 9 bases align to TRBD1. The germline V gene encodes CDR1 SEHNR and CDR2 FQNEAQ (reference sequence). This CDR3 spans 15 amino acids. The trim removed 4 bases at V and 6 bases at J, leaving 8 bases unmatched. CDR3 nucleotide sequence: TGTGCCAGCAGCTCCCGGACAGGGGAATATGATACGCAGTATTTT. Its protein is CASSSRTGEYDTQYF.

This clonotype has a handful of counts. V and J are TRBV4-1 and TRBJ1-2; D may be TRBD1 (5 bases). Germline CDR1 is MGHRA and CDR2 is YSYEKL. V was shortened by 3 bases and J by 1 base, with 12 bases between the two germline ends. The CDR3 has 15 amino acids. This CDR3 reads CASSQGDRFNYGYTF. DNA of the CDR3: TGCGCCAGCAGCCAGGGCGACAGATTTAACTATGGCTACACCTTC.

The gene calls are TRBV4-1 and TRBJ2-7; 8 bases align to TRBD2. Trimming cost V 3 bases and J 5 bases; bases outside gene matches: 3. From germline, CDR1 is MGHRA and CDR2 YSYEKL. The CDR3 loop spans 13 amino acids. CDR3 in DNA: TGCGCCAGCAGCCAGCGGGGGGAAGACGAGCAGTACTTC. Its translation is CASSQRGEDEQYF.

This clonotype was observed a few times. CDR3 sequence (DNA): TGTGCCAGTAGTCCAGTGGACAGGAACACCGGGGAGCTGTTTTTT. Translated: CASSPVDRNTGELFF. The chain links TRBV19 to TRBJ2-2, with a possible D match to TRBD1 (6 bases). Germline CDR1 LNHDA, CDR2 SQIVND (reference sequence). There are 15 residues in the CDR3. The V gene lost 5 bases and the J gene lost 1 base, with 11 bases spanning the gap.

CDR3 loop: CASSIGGLAAHYNEQFF. The CDR3 coding sequence is TGTGCCAGTAGTATAGGGGGACTAGCGGCCCACTACAATGAGCAGTTCTTC. The V call is TRBV19, the J call TRBJ2-1; 11 bases are a match to TRBD2. Unmatched junction bases numbered 5, after V lost 1 base and J lost 3 bases. The CDR3 covers 17 residues. The germline V gene has CDR1 LNHDA and CDR2 SQIVND (reference sequence).

V gene TRBV6-6 combines with J gene TRBJ1-4; possibly TRBD1 for D (5 bases). The CDR3 extends over 12 amino acids. Germline assignment: CDR1 MNHNY and CDR2 SVGAGI (reference sequence). The CDR3 spells CAVSGVTEKLFF. The DNA of the CDR3 is TGTGCAGTATCGGGGGTGACTGAAAAACTGTTTTTT.

CDR3 sequence reads: CASSPRGSPGNTIYF. CDR3 in DNA: TGTGCCAGCAGCCCCCGAGGGAGCCCCGGAAACACCATATATTTT. The chain employs TRBV7-2 and TRBJ1-3; no clear D. The germline gives CDR1 SGHTA, CDR2 FQGNSA. The CDR3 runs to 15 residues. V was trimmed by 5 bases and J by 4 bases, leaving 15 bases between them.

The chain couples TRBV5-1 to TRBJ2-7; D uncertain. Germline-derived CDR1 and CDR2 are SGHRS and YFSETQ. This CDR3 is 15 amino acids long. Trimming took 4 bases from V and 0 from J, leaving 14 bases between them. This CDR3 reads CASSVGILGSYEQYF. CDR3 bases: TGCGCCAGCAGCGTGGGGATTTTGGGCTCCTACGAGCAGTACTTC.

This clonotype was found many times. The chain has TRBV7-6 and TRBJ2-2; D possibly corresponds to TRBD1 (6 bases). The CDR3 runs to 15 residues. The germline V gene encodes CDR1 SGHVS and CDR2 FNYEAQ. The germline V and J ends were trimmed by 5 bases and 4 bases, with 14 bases remaining between them. The CDR3 nucleotides are TGTGCCAGCAGCATAACACAGGGCGGCACCGGGGAGCTGTTTTTT. Protein product: CASSITQGGTGELFF.

CDR3 residues: CASSPYPRGQIDTQYF. The CDR3 bases are TGTGCCAGCAGCCCCTATCCTAGGGGGCAAATAGATACGCAGTATTTT. J is TRBJ2-3 and V is TRBV11-2; 7 bases align to TRBD1. Germline V CDR1 and CDR2: SGHAT, FQNNGV. Trimming removed 5 bases from V and 5 bases from J; junction bases left unmatched: 13. The CDR3 consists of 16 residues.

Remarks on this clonotype: Since a much larger clone is just one base distant, this may be a read error. The chain links TRBV7-2 to TRBJ2-3; 15 nucleotides agree with TRBD2. The length of the CDR3 is 17 residues. Germline V lookup: CDR1 SGHTA, CDR2 FQGNSA. With 2 bases clipped from V and 3 bases from J, the junction kept 3 bases outside the gene matches. The CDR3, as DNA: TGTGCCAGCAGCTTATCTGGGACTAGCGGGGGGACAGATACGCAGTATTTT. Translation: CASSLSGTSGGTDTQYF.

This clonotype was observed at least ten times. The V gene is TRBV7-9, the J gene TRBJ2-6, with D perhaps TRBD1 or TRBD2 (6 bases each). The germline V gene has CDR1 SEHNR and CDR2 FQNEAQ (reference sequence). Trimming removed 5 bases at V and 0 bases at J, with 14 bases between. The CDR3 contains 17 residues. CDR3 DNA: TGTGCCAGCAGCCGTTGGGGGGCGGACTCTGGGGCCAACGTCCTGACTTTC. Residues: CASSRWGADSGANVLTF.

This clonotype was seen many times. This chain uses TRBV7-2 with TRBJ1-4; D is unclear. CDR3 length: 12 amino acids. Germline lookup yields CDR1 SGHTA and CDR2 FQGNSA. V was trimmed by 1 base and J by 7 bases, leaving 4 bases between them. CDR3: CASSLVGEKLFF. In nucleotides, the CDR3 is TGTGCCAGCAGCTTAGTAGGTGAAAAACTGTTTTTT.

The V and J genes are TRBV5-1 and TRBJ1-1; D remains unclear. Germline V gives CDR1 SGHRS, CDR2 YFSETQ. The CDR3 totals 14 residues. V lost 3 bases to trimming and J lost 4 bases, with 13 bases between them. The CDR3 DNA sequence: TGCGCCAGCAGCTCACATACGGGATCCACTGAAGCTTTCTTT. This gives the protein CASSSHTGSTEAFF.

The CDR3 DNA reads as TGTGCCAGCAGTTTAACAGCCGGAGGGTACACTGAAGCTTTCTTT. Amino acid sequence: CASSLTAGGYTEAFF. The chain recombines TRBV12-3 or TRBV12-4 with TRBJ1-1; D is uncertain. CDR3 length: 15 residues. V shed 2 bases and J shed 3 bases, with 13 bases lying between them.

This clonotype has a handful of counts. V gene TRBV12-3 or TRBV12-4 combines with J gene TRBJ2-3; no reliable D call. The germline V and J ends were trimmed by 6 bases and 5 bases, with 15 bases remaining between them. The CDR3 totals 14 residues. The CDR3 spells CASSHRTVRDTQYF. The DNA of the CDR3 is TGTGCCAGCAGCCACCGGACGGTCCGAGATACGCAGTATTTT.

In its sample, this clonotype was seen a few times. The rearrangement joins TRBV6-2 or TRBV6-3 to TRBJ2-2, with 9 bases lining up with TRBD1. Germline CDR1 and CDR2: MNHEY and SVGEGT. The V and J ends lost 5 bases and 4 bases, in that order; junction bases with no gene match: 8. There are 16 residues in the CDR3. The CDR3 DNA reads as TGTGCCAGCAGTCCCATGGGACAGGGAATCACCGGGGAGCTGTTTTTT. It yields the protein CASSPMGQGITGELFF.